The TCR beta chain described here comes from a study of shared T cell receptors in the human thymus. This CDR3 has 17 amino acids. With V trimmed by 0 bases and J by 1 base, 4 bases remained unmatched. The germline V gene has CDR1 LGHNA and CDR2 YSLEER. Some clones are missing from TCRdb's copy, which holds only in-frame ones; the method was immunoSEQ multiplex PCR. This sample has almost 550,000 clones; 75% to 85% occur once, and the top ten carry around 0.012%. The same specimen was also included in a second study, on human thymus T cells. That paper states: Those donating were healthy Finnish infants in corrective surgery for congenital heart defects. Thymus tissue was removed during corrective cardiac surgery. The authors found apparently biased V and J gene usage in thymic and blood repertoires.

The chain combines TRBV4-3 with TRBJ1-5, with 9 bases matching TRBD1. Material: thymocytes. The TCR originated in a boy in the first two years of life with a congenital heart defect. CDR3 residues: CASSQEYGQGSNQPQHF. CDR3 DNA sequence: TGCGCCAGCAGCCAAGAGTACGGACAGGGGAGCAATCAGCCCCAGCATTTT.